This T cell receptor beta chain stems from a study of T-cell reconstitution after alpha-beta-depleted transplantation in children (dated by TCRdb to 2016 to 2017). The study in broad terms: Using TCR repertoire profiling, the study quantitatively followed how T-cell immune reconstitution unfolded in children after TCRalphabeta/CD19-depleted allogeneic hematopoietic cell transplantation.

Library construction relied on PCR. Sequencer: Illumina HiSeq 2500. To normalize quantification of the TCRbeta repertoire, the TCR libraries were built with molecular barcoding that relied on unique molecular identifiers. The public sequencing data were trimmed at Q25 with fastp and processed into clonotypes with MiXCR by TCRdb, which kept only in-frame beta chains. When rows share a CDR3 protein, they turn into one entry using the most common DNA and genes. The sample table lists 500,000 or so distinct CDR3 sequences, approximately 29% of them with a count of one. Together, the top ten hold 2.4% of the sample. Worth noting for this clonotype: The target of this receptor is not known. No base quality information exists; no much larger clone differs at one position.

From its cysteine to its phenylalanine, the CDR3 spans 14 amino acids. Only the CDR3 DNA stays, 42 bases, in frame from base 1. V loses 4 bases, J loses 4 bases, and the germline ends lie 16 bases apart. In the germline V gene, CDR1 corresponds to SQVTM and CDR2 to ANQGSEA. The clonotype originates from a human donor who donated a stem cell graft to a child with aplastic anemia. Sequenced here: PBMCs from the stem cell graft donor, sampled from the stem cell graft. This sequence uses TRBV29-1 and TRBJ2-5; the D gene may be TRBD1 or TRBD2, since each aligns over 5 bases. CDR3 loop: CSVGWAAGGETQYF. The nucleotide sequence reads as follows: TGCAGCGTTGGATGGGCAGCTGGGGGAGAGACCCAGTACTTC.